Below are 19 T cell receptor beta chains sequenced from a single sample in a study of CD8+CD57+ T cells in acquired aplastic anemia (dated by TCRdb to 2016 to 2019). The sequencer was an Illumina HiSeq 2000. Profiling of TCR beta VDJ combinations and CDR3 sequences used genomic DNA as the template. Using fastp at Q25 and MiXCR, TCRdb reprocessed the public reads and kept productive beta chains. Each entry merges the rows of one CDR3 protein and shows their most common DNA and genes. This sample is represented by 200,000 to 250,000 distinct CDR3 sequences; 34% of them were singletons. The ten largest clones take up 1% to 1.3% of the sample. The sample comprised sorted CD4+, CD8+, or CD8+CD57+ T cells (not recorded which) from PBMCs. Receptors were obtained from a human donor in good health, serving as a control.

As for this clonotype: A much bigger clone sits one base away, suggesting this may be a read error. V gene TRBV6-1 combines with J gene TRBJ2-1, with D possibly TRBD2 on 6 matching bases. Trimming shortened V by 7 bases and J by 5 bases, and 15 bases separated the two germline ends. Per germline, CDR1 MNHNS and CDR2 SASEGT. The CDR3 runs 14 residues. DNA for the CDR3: TGTGCCAGCACCAAGCGGGTGAGGGACAATGAGCAGTTCTTC. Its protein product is CASTKRVRDNEQFF.

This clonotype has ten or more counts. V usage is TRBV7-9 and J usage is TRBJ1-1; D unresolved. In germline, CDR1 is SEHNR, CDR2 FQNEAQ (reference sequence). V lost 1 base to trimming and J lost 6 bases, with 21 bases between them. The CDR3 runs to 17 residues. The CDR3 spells CASSLETRIGRRAEAFF. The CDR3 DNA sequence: TGTGCCAGCAGCTTAGAGACCAGGATCGGTAGACGGGCTGAAGCTTTCTTT.

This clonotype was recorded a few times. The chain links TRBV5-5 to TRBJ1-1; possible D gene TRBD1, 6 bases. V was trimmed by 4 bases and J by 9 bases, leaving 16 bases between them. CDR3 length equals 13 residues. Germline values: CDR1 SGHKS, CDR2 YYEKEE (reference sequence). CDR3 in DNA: TGTGCCAGCAGCCTGGCGGGGGGGGCGAAAGCTTTCTTT. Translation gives CASSLAGGAKAFF.

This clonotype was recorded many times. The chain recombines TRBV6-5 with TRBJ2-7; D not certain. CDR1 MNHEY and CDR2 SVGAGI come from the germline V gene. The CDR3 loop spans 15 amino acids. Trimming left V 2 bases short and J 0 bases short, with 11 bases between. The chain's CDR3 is CASSYTKLPSYEQYF. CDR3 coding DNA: TGTGCCAGCAGTTACACGAAGTTACCCTCCTACGAGCAGTACTTC.

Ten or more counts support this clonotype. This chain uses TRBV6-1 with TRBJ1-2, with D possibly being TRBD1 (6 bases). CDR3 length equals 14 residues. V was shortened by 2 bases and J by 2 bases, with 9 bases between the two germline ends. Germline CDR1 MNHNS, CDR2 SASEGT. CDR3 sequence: CASSERRGNYGYTF. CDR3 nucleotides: TGTGCCAGCAGTGAACGGAGGGGGAACTATGGCTACACCTTC.

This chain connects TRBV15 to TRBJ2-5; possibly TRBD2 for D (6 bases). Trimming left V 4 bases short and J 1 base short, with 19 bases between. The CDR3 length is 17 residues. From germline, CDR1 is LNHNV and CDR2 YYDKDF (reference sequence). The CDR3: CATSMTEAGLPQETQYF. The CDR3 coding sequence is TGTGCCACCAGCATGACCGAGGCGGGGTTACCCCAAGAGACCCAGTACTTC.

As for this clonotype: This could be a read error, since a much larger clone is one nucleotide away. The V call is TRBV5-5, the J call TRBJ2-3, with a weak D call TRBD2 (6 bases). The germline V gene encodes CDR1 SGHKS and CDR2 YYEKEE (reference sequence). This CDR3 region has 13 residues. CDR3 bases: TGTGCCCGCAGCCTAGCGCGTGCAGATACGCAGTATTTT. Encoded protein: CARSLARADTQYF.

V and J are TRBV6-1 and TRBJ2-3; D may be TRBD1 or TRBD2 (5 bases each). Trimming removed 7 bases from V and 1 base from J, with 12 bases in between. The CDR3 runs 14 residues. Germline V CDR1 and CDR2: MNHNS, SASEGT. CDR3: CASIRDGGTDTQYF. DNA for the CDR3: TGTGCCAGCATTCGGGACGGCGGCACAGATACGCAGTATTTT.

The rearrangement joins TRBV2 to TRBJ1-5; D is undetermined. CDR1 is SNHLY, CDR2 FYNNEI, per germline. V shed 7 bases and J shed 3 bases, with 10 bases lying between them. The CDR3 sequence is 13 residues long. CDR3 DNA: TGTGCCAGCAAGCCTGGACTCAATCAGCCCCAGCATTTT. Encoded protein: CASKPGLNQPQHF.

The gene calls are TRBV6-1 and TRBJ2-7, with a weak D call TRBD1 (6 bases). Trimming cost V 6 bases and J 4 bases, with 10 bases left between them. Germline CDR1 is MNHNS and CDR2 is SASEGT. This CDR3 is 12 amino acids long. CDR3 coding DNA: TGTGCCAGCAGGGGGGCTCCTTACGAGCAGTACTTC. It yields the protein CASRGAPYEQYF.

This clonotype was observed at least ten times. Written as DNA, the CDR3 is TGTGCCAGTAGTGCCGTTTCAGAAGATACGCAGTATTTT. Encoded protein: CASSAVSEDTQYF. V is TRBV19 and J is TRBJ2-3; D gene unclear. CDR1 is LNHDA and CDR2 is SQIVND in the germline V gene (reference sequence). The CDR3 length is 13 residues. Trimming stripped 5 bases from V and 5 bases from J, with 11 bases between. Looking up the rest from reference TRBV19 and TRBJ2-3 gives the full variable domain: DGGITQSPKYLFRKEGQNVTLSCEQNLNHDAMYWYRQDPGQGLRLIYYSQIVNDFQKGDIAEGYSVSREKKESFPLTVTSAQKNPTAFYLCASSAVSEDTQYFGPGTRLTVL.

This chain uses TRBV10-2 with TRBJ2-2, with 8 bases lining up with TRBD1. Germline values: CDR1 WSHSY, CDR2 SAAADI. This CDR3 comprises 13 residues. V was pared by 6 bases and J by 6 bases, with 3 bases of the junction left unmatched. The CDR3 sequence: CASRDRVAGELFF. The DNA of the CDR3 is TGCGCCAGCAGGGACAGGGTTGCCGGGGAGCTGTTTTTT.

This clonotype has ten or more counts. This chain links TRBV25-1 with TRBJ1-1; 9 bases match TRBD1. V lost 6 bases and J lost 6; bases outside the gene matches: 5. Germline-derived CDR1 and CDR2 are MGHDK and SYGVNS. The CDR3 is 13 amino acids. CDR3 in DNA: TGTGCCAGCAGCTGGACAGGGGAGGCTGAAGCTTTCTTT. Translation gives CASSWTGEAEAFF.

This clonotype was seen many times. CDR3 region: CASSQTSGRVGVDYEQYF. DNA for the CDR3: TGTGCCAGCAGTCAGACTAGCGGGAGAGTTGGTGTCGACTACGAGCAGTACTTC. The J gene is TRBJ2-7, the V gene TRBV12-3 or TRBV12-4; 12 positions agree with TRBD2. The CDR3 runs 18 residues. The junction had 14 bases not matched to a gene; V was cut back by 5 bases and J by 3 bases.

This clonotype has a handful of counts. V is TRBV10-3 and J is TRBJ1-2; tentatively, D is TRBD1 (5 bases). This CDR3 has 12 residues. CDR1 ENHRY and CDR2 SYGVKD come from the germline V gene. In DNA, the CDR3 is TGTGCTTCTGACAGAGGGAGTAGTGGCTACACCTTC. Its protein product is CASDRGSSGYTF.

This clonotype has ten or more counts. CDR3 residues: CASSELEDGETQYF. DNA of the CDR3: TGTGCCAGCAGTGAACTCGAGGACGGAGAGACCCAGTACTTC. The rearrangement uses TRBV6-4 and TRBJ2-5; D is unresolved. Germline CDR1 MRHNA, CDR2 SNTAGT. CDR3 length: 14 amino acids. Trimming took off 3 bases at V and 4 bases at J, with 12 bases between the two ends.

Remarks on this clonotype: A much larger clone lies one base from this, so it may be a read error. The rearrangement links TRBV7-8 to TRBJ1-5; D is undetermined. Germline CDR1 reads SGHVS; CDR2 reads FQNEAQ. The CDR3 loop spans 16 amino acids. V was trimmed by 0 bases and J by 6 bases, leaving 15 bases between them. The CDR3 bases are TGTGCCAGCAGCTTAGCTCCAGGAAATTCCCGTCAGCCCCAGCATTTT. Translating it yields CASSLAPGNSRQPQHF.

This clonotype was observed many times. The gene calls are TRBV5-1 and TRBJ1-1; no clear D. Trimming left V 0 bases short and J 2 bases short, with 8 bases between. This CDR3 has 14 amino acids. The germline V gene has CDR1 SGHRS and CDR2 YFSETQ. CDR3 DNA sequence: TGCGCCAGCAGCTTGGGATCAACAAACACTGAAGCTTTCTTT. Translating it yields CASSLGSTNTEAFF.

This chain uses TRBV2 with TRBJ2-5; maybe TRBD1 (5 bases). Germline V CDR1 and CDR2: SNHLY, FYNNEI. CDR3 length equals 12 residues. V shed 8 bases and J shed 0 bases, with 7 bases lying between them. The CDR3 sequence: CASGRDQETQYF. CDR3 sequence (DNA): TGTGCCAGCGGCAGGGACCAAGAGACCCAGTACTTC.